This T cell receptor (beta chain) was found in a study of blood T cells in healthy people across ages. Regarding the study as a whole: With naive T cell percentage, TCR beta diversity showed a strong correlation.

This clonotype was seen many times. As yet, its antigen is unknown. It was with a sample-barcoded 5' primer and a J-beta primer mix that a second PCR of about 6 to 12 cycles was run. Each cDNA molecule was tagged by a template-switch adaptor with 12 random nucleotides. A minimum of 3 million CDR3-containing paired-end reads was obtained for each sample. A single record per CDR3 protein comes from TCRdb applying MiXCR to the 5' RACE reads. The sample gives about 680,000 distinct CDR3 sequences, around 49% of which show up once; approximately 32% is in the top ten. Healthy Caucasian individuals from Russia aged about 6 to 90 were enrolled as donors. The CDR3 contains 14 residues. Per the germline V gene, CDR1 is LGHNA and CDR2 is YSLEER. Losses at the gene ends were 3 bases for V and 6 bases for J; bases not matched to a gene: 4.

This receptor was taken from a woman aged 55-75 years in good health. This chain links TRBV4-3 with TRBJ2-2; 7 positions agree with TRBD1. Sequenced material: blood. The chain's CDR3 is CASSQNRGAGELFF. CDR3 bases: TGCGCCAGCAGCCAGAACAGGGGTGCCGGGGAGCTGTTTTTT.